Listed below are T cell receptor beta chains from one sample, sequenced in a study of cytomegalovirus exposure and HLA in healthy donors. The repertoire was sequenced with immunoSEQ multiplex PCR; TCRdb's copy has only in-frame clones and lacks some. Of approximately 130,000 clones listed, 72% were seen once; the top ten hold roughly 4%. The sample comprised PBMCs. The receptor set was obtained from a man aged 50-59 years in good health and CMV-seropositive. CDR3s include the opening cysteine and the closing phenylalanine or tryptophan. Each record gives: clone size, V gene, D gene, J gene, CDR3 length, CDR3 DNA, CDR3 protein. D genes are given only for firm matches. The size of a clone is reported for some rows only, either as once, few or many, or as a class for expanded clones.

>.|TRBV7-6|.|TRBJ2-5|13
TGTGCCAGCAGCTGGACTCAGCAAGAGACCCAGTACTTC
CASSWTQQETQYF
>.|TRBV10-3|.|TRBJ2-2|15
TGTGCCATCAGTGAGCCCGCAGGGAGGACCGGGGAGCTGTTTTTT
CAISEPAGRTGELFF
>.|TRBV6-5|.|TRBJ1-5|13
TGTGCCAGCAGTTGGACAGTGGAACAGCCCCAGCATTTT
CASSWTVEQPQHF
>.|TRBV18|TRBD1|TRBJ2-7|14
TGTGCCAGCTCACCAGAGACAGGGAGATACGAGCAGTACTTC
CASSPETGRYEQYF
>.|TRBV29-1|.|TRBJ1-1|11
TGCAGCGCAACAGGGAACACTGAAGCTTTCTTT
CSATGNTEAFF
>.|TRBV10-3|.|TRBJ1-1|14
TGTGCCATCAGTGAGTCCCAGGGGAACACTGAAGCTTTCTTT
CAISESQGNTEAFF
>few|TRBV11-3|.|TRBJ1-1|13
TGTGCCAGCAGCTTGGGGAGGGACACTGAAGCTTTCTTT
CASSLGRDTEAFF
>.|TRBV29-1|.|TRBJ1-2|10
TGCAGCGTTGAAACGGATGGCTACACCTTC
CSVETDGYTF
>.|TRBV6-1|TRBD1|TRBJ2-7|14
TGTGCCAGTGAACTCGGGACAGGGTCTGACGAGCAGTACTTC
CASELGTGSDEQYF
>.|TRBV5-1|.|TRBJ1-1|14
TGCGCCAGCAAATTGGGCAGTTCGAACACTGAAGCTTTCTTT
CASKLGSSNTEAFF
>.|TRBV9|.|TRBJ2-2|15
TGTGCCAGCAGCGTATGGGGGGCGAACACCGGGGAGCTGTTTTTT
CASSVWGANTGELFF
>.|TRBV5-6|TRBD1|TRBJ2-7|15
TGTGCCAGCAGCTTCTTGGACAGGGATCACTACGAGCAGTACTTC
CASSFLDRDHYEQYF
>.|TRBV6-6|TRBD1|TRBJ1-3|16
TGTGCCAGCAGTTACGGTGGACAGGAGTCTGGAAACACCATATATTTT
CASSYGGQESGNTIYF
>.|TRBV20-1|.|TRBJ1-2|10
TGCAGTGCCATGAACTATGGCTACACCTTC
CSAMNYGYTF
>.|TRBV19|TRBD1|TRBJ2-2|17
TGTGCCAGTATCAACCCCAAGGGGGCAGGGTATGCCGGGGAGCTGTTTTTT
CASINPKGAGYAGELFF
>.|TRBV5-1|.|TRBJ2-1|16
TGCGCCAGCAGCTTGGGTTGGGCCACTTCCTACAATGAGCAGTTCTTC
CASSLGWATSYNEQFF
>few|TRBV5-6|TRBD2|TRBJ2-2|16
TGTGCCAGCAGCTTTAGCGGGAGGAGGAACACCGGGGAGCTGTTTTTT
CASSFSGRRNTGELFF
>few|TRBV19|.|TRBJ2-3|11
TGTGCCAGTAGCCTTTTGGATACGCAGTATTTT
CASSLLDTQYF
>.|TRBV7-8|TRBD1|TRBJ2-7|16
TGTGCCAGCAGCTTTGAGGGACAGGCGATGACCTACGAGCAGTACTTC
CASSFEGQAMTYEQYF
>.|TRBV6-1|.|TRBJ1-1|12
TGTGCCAGCAGTGGGAGGGGCACTGAAGCTTTCTTT
CASSGRGTEAFF
>few|TRBV6-1|TRBD1|TRBJ2-7|16
TGTGCCAGCACTGACCCCGGGACAGGGCGATCCTACGAGCAGTACTTC
CASTDPGTGRSYEQYF
>.|TRBV4-1|.|TRBJ1-1|13
TGCGCCAGCAGCCCCGGGAAGAACACTGAAGCTTTCTTT
CASSPGKNTEAFF
>few|TRBV19|.|TRBJ1-2|14
TGTGCCAGTAATCGGGAGCGCGCTAACTATGGCTACACCTTC
CASNRERANYGYTF
>.|TRBV29-1|.|TRBJ2-7|12
TGCAGCGTTGGTCGCGGTACCTACGAGCAGTACTTC
CSVGRGTYEQYF
>.|TRBV9|TRBD2|TRBJ2-2|16
TGTGCCAGCAGCACCGGGACTAGCGGATACACCGGGGAGCTGTTTTTT
CASSTGTSGYTGELFF
>.|TRBV7-8|.|TRBJ2-7|13
TGTGCCAGCAGCTTAGCAGCCCCCTACGAGCAGTACTTC
CASSLAAPYEQYF
>.|TRBV29-1|TRBD2|TRBJ2-3|13
TGCAGCGGTGGCGGGGGTGCATTAGATACGCAGTATTTT
CSGGGGALDTQYF
>once|TRBV5-1|.|TRBJ1-5|14
TGCGCCAGCAGCTTGGGAGGGAGCAATCAGCCCCAGCATTTT
CASSLGGSNQPQHF
>.|TRBV7-9|TRBD1|TRBJ1-5|15
TGTGCCAGCAGCTCCTCGACAGGGGGGGGGCAGCCCCAGCATTTT
CASSSSTGGGQPQHF
>.|TRBV5-1|.|TRBJ1-6|15
TGCGCCAGCAGCTTGGCATCTAGCCAAAATTCACCCCTCCACTTT
CASSLASSQNSPLHF
>.|TRBV5-4|.|TRBJ2-6|17
TGTGCCAGCAGCTTGGTGGTTCAGTTCTCTGGGGCCAACGTCCTGACTTTC
CASSLVVQFSGANVLTF
>.|TRBV11-2|.|TRBJ1-5|13
TGTGCCAGCAGCTTAGATCAGGGGCAGCCCCAGCATTTT
CASSLDQGQPQHF
>.|TRBV11-2|.|TRBJ2-3|15
TGTGCCAGCAGCCGGGGGGCGGGAGGCACAGATACGCAGTATTTT
CASSRGAGGTDTQYF
>.|TRBV4-2|.|TRBJ2-5|14
TGTGCCAGCAGCCAAGAGGCGGCCCGGGAGACCCAGTACTTC
CASSQEAARETQYF
>.|TRBV6-1|TRBD1|TRBJ1-1|14
TGTGCCAGCAGTCCGGGACAGTTGAACACTGAAGCTTTCTTT
CASSPGQLNTEAFF